Given below is one TCR beta chain in context. The entry originates in a study of Graves' ophthalmopathy and Graves' hyperthyroidism. CDR3 regions of TCR beta were amplified from RNA transcripts. First-round RT-PCR relied on HTBI primers, and a second-round multiplex PCR came next. One entry per CDR3 protein, called by TCRdb with MiXCR from the multiplex PCR reads. Among over 450,000 distinct CDR3 sequences listed, approximately 15% were seen once. The CDR3 length is 14 residues. The germline gives CDR1 GTSNPN, CDR2 SVGIG (reference sequence). V lost 2 bases, J lost 6 bases, and 13 bases lay in between.

Sequencing was carried out using blood. The origin of this receptor is a young woman with Graves' ophthalmopathy. The V call is TRBV30, the J call TRBJ2-2, with D unresolved. In nucleotides, the CDR3 is TGTGCCTGGAGTTTAGCCCGCCGGCCCGGGGAGCTGTTTTTT. It is translated as CAWSLARRPGELFF.